These 3 T cell receptor beta chains came from one sample sequenced in a study of blood T cells in healthy people across ages. The second PCR ran roughly 7 to 12 cycles with a sample-barcoded 5' primer and J-beta primers. MiXCR, run by TCRdb on the 5' RACE reads, gives a single entry per CDR3 protein. The repertoire holds hundreds of thousands of distinct CDR3 sequences, with nearly 60% as singletons. Sequencing input: blood. All receptors derive from a man younger than 40 in good health.

The rearrangement uses TRBV20-1 and TRBJ2-1; TRBD1 is a possible D gene (6 bases). Germline V gives CDR1 DFQATT, CDR2 SNEGSKA (reference sequence). The V end lost 5 bases, the J end lost 10 bases, and 12 bases lay between the germline ends. The CDR3 runs to 11 residues. The CDR3 nucleotides are TGCAGTGCTTACACCGGGACAGAGCAGTTCTTC. Amino acid sequence: CSAYTGTEQFF.

The chain has TRBV7-2 and TRBJ2-3; D remains ambiguous. CDR3 length: 17 amino acids. The germline V and J ends were trimmed by 5 bases and 1 base, with 19 bases remaining between them. The V gene's germline CDR1 is SGHTA and CDR2 FQGNSA. Here the CDR3 DNA reads TGTGCCAGCAGCAAAGAAGGGCGGCGGTGGGGCACAGATACGCAGTATTTT. Its protein product is CASSKEGRRWGTDTQYF.

The chain recombines TRBV29-1 with TRBJ2-3; no clear D gene. Trimming removed 4 bases at V and 5 bases at J, with 10 bases between. This CDR3 is 12 amino acids long. Germline CDR1 is SQVTM and CDR2 is ANQGSEA. Here the CDR3 reads CSVVRVGDTQYF. CDR3 DNA: TGCAGCGTTGTCCGGGTTGGAGATACGCAGTATTTT.